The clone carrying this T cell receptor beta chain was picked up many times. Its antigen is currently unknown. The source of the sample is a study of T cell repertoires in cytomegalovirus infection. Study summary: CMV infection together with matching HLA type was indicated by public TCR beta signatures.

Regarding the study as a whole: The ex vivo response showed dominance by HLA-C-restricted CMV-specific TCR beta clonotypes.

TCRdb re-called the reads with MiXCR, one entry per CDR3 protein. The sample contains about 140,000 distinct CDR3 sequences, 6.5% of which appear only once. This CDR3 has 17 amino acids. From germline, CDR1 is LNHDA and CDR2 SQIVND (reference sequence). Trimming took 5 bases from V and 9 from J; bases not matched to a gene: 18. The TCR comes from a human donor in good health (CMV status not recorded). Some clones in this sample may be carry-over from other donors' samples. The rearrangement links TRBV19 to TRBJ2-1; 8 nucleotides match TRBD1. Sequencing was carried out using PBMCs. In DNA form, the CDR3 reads TGTGCCAGTAGTGACCAGAACAGGGGGTGGTCGGGGAGTGAGCAGTTCTTC. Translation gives CASSDQNRGWSGSEQFF.